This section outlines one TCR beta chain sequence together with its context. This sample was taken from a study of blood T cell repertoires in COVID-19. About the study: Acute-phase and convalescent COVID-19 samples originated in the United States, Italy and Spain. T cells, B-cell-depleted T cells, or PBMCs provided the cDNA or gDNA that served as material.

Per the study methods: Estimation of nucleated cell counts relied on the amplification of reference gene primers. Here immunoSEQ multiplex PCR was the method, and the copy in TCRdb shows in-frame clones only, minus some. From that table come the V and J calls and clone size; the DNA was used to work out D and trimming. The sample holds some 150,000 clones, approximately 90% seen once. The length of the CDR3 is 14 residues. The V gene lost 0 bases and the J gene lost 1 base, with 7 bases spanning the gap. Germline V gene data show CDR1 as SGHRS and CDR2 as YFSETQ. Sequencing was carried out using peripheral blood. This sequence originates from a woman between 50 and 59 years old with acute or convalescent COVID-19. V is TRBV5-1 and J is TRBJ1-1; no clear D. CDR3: CASSLARQNTEAFF. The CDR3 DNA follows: TGCGCCAGCAGCTTGGCCAGGCAGAACACTGAAGCTTTCTTT. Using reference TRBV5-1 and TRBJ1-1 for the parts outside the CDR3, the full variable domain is KAGVTQTPRYLIKTRGQQVTLSCSPISGHRSVSWYQQTPGQGLQFLFEYFSETQRNKGNFPGRFSGRQFSNSRSEMNVSTLELGDSALYLCASSLARQNTEAFFGQGTRLTVV.